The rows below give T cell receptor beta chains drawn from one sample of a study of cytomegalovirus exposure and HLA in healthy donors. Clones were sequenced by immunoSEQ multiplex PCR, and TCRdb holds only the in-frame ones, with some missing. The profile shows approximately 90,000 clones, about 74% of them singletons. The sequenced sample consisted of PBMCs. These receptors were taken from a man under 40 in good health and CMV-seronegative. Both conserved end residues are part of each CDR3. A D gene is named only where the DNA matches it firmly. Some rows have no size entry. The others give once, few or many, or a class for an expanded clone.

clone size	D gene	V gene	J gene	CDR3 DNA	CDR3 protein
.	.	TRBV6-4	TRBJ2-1	TGTGCCAGCAGTGCCTCCGGCGGGGAGTACAATGAGCAGTTCTTC	CASSASGGEYNEQFF
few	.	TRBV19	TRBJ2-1	TGTGCCAGTAGTATAGTGGGGGGTGGGGATGAGCAGTTCTTC	CASSIVGGGDEQFF
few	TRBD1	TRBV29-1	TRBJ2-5	TGCAGCGTTTCGGGGACAGGGGGGGAGACCCAGTACTTC	CSVSGTGGETQYF
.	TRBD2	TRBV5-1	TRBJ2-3	TGCGCCAGCAGCTGGGGACTAGACGCAGATACGCAGTATTTT	CASSWGLDADTQYF
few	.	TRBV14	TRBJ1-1	TGTGCCAGCAGTTCTAAAGGGGCTAACAGTGAAGCTTTCTTT	CASSSKGANSEAFF
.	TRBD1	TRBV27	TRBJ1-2	TGTGCCAGCAGTCGTACAGGGGGGAACTATGGCTACACCTTC	CASSRTGGNYGYTF
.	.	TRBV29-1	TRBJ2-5	TGCAGCGTACGTCCGGGACTGGGAAAAGAGACCCAGTACTTC	CSVRPGLGKETQYF
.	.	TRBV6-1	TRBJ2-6	TGTGCCAGCAGGGGGAGATCTGCTGGGGCCAACGTCCTGACTTTC	CASRGRSAGANVLTF
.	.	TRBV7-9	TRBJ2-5	TGTGCCAGCAGCTCCCCTGTTTCAGAGACCCAGTACTTC	CASSSPVSETQYF
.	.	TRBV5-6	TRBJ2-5	TGTGCCAGCAGCTTGGGAACGGTTCAAGAGACCCAGTACTTC	CASSLGTVQETQYF
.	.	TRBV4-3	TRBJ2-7	TGCGCCAGCAGCCAAGAACAGGGCTACGAGCAGTACTTC	CASSQEQGYEQYF
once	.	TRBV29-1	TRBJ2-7	TGCAGCGTTGGTGAACAACTTAATCGGGGAGAGCAGTACTTC	CSVGEQLNRGEQYF
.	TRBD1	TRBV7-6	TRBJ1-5	TGTGCCAGCAGCTTAGACAGGGGCTATCAGCCCCAGCATTTT	CASSLDRGYQPQHF
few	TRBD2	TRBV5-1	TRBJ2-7	TGCGCCAGCAGCCCGGGACTAGCGGGAGTAGAGCAGTACTTC	CASSPGLAGVEQYF
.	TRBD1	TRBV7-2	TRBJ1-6	TGTGCCAGCAGCTTAGATCGGTGGGGGGACAGGGGTAATTCACCCCTCCACTTT	CASSLDRWGDRGNSPLHF
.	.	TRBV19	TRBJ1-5	TGTGCCAGTAGTCCGGGTTCGAATAGCAATCAGCCCCAGCATTTT	CASSPGSNSNQPQHF
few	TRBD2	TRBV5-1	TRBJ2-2	TGCGCCAGCACTGCGGGGGCGAACACCGGGGAGCTGTTTTTT	CASTAGANTGELFF
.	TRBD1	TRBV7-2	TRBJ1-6	TGTGCCAGCAGCTCTCGGACAGGGGCGGTAGGGTCACCCCTCCACTTT	CASSSRTGAVGSPLHF
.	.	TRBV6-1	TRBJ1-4	TGTGCCAGCAGTGAAGTTGGCCGAGGGAACGAAAAACTGTTTTTT	CASSEVGRGNEKLFF
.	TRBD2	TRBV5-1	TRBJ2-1	TGCGCCAGCGGCTTGGCATTGACTAGCGGGGGAGGAGGTGAGCAGTTCTTC	CASGLALTSGGGGEQFF
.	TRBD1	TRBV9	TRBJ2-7	TGTGCCAGCAGCGTAAACCCGGGACAGGATTACGAGCAGTACTTC	CASSVNPGQDYEQYF
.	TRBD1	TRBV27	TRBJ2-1	TGTGCCAGCAGCTCGACAGGGCACAATGAGCAGCTCTTC	CASSSTGHNEQLF
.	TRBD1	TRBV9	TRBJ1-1	TGTGCCAGCAGCGTGGGACAGGGGAACACTGAAGCTTTCTTT	CASSVGQGNTEAFF
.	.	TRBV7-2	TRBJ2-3	TGTGCCAGCAGCTTACAAGGGCAGCGGGTAGATACGCAGTATTTT	CASSLQGQRVDTQYF
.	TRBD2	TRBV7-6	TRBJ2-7	TGTGCCAGCAGCTTAGGGACTAGCGGGGACGAGCAGTACTTC	CASSLGTSGDEQYF
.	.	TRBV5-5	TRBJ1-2	TGTGCCAGCGAACACGGGGACTATGGCTACACCTTC	CASEHGDYGYTF
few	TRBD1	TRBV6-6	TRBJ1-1	TGTGCCAGCAGTTTCCCCCGACAGGGGACGTACACTGAAGCTTTCTTT	CASSFPRQGTYTEAFF
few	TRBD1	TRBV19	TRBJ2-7	TGTGCCAGTAGTATTATCGGGACAGGGGCCTACGAGCAGTACTTC	CASSIIGTGAYEQYF
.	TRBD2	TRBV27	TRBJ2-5	TGTGCCAGCAGTTTACTCTCCGGGACTAGCGGGATTCAAGAGACCCAGTACTTC	CASSLLSGTSGIQETQYF
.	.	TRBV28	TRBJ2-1	TGTGCCAGCACCCTCCAGGCGCCTGGCCTTGAGCAGTTCTTC	CASTLQAPGLEQFF
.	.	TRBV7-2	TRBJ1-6	TGTGCCAGCAGCGTCGGGACACCTTATAATTCACCCCTCCACTTT	CASSVGTPYNSPLHF
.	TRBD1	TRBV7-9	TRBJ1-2	TGTGCCAGCAGCCCGGGGACAGCTTATGGCTACACCTTC	CASSPGTAYGYTF
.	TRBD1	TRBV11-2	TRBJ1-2	TGTGCCAGCAGGTTAAACAGGGGGATGAATGGCTACACCTTC	CASRLNRGMNGYTF
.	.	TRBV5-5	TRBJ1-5	TGTGCCAGCAGCCCCGACAGATACAATCAGCCCCAGCATTTT	CASSPDRYNQPQHF
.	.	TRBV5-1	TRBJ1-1	TGCGCCAGCAGCTTGGCACACACGAACACTGAAGCTTTCTTT	CASSLAHTNTEAFF